This T cell receptor beta chain was identified in a study of CD8+ T cells in alopecia areata. Study-wide results and caveats: Affected lesional scalp, above all in alopecia totalis/universalis, was more clonal than normal scalp. Whereas mice showed it more clearly, TCR sharing across patients was murkier, possibly because of HLA.

RNA extraction and reverse transcription yielded cDNA as sequencing template. This table comes from immunoSEQ multiplex PCR, and its TCRdb copy is limited to in-frame clones, with some not included. The table has a few hundred thousand clones, roughly three fifths seen once; the top ten hold around 5.1%. The CDR3 length is 13 residues. CDR1 SEHNR and CDR2 FQNEAQ come from the germline V gene (reference sequence). Trimming took off 6 bases at V and 7 bases at J, with 15 bases between the two ends. Notes on this clone: Its antigen is as yet unknown.

Sorting separated CD4+ and CD8+ T cells out of PBMCs. The chain has TRBV7-9 and TRBJ1-2; D is possibly TRBD1 (5 bases). This TCR was sampled from a human donor in good health. The sequenced sample consisted of CD8+ T cells sorted from blood. CDR3 in DNA: TGTGCCAGCAGTCGGGACCCCTTGGGTGGCTACACCTTC. Protein product: CASSRDPLGGYTF. Complete variable domain (other parts from reference TRBV7-9 and TRBJ1-2): DTGVSQNPRHKITKRGQNVTFRCDPISEHNRLYWYRQTLGQGPEFLTYFQNEAQLEKSRLLSDRFSAERPKGSFSTLEIQRTEQGDSAMYLCASSRDPLGGYTFGSGTRLTVV.